This TCR beta chain is from a study of OX40 agonist ivuxolimab in advanced cancers. Study-wide findings and caveats: The authors did not determine the antigen specificity of the expanded peripheral T cells. Compared with CD4+, CD8+ T cells on average had more expanded clones.

CDR1 is SGHDT, CDR2 YYEEEE, per germline. The CDR3 is made up of 15 amino acids. Trimming took 4 bases from V and 6 from J, leaving 16 bases between them. Assay: immunoSEQ multiplex PCR; the TCRdb copy retains only in-frame clones and omits some. The data contain approximately 82,000 clones, 80% to 90% of them singletons. As for this clone: What it recognizes is unknown.

The V and J genes are TRBV5-6 and TRBJ1-4; D gene ambiguous. The clonotype comes from an adult with an advanced solid tumor such as melanoma, head and neck, liver or kidney cancer. The source was CD4+ or CD8+ T cells sorted from blood, collected in a trial of the OX40 agonist ivuxolimab. CDR3 protein: CASSRVGSLDEKLFF. CDR3 nucleotides: TGTGCCAGCAGCCGAGTGGGAAGCCTGGATGAAAAACTGTTTTTT. The full variable domain, its missing parts supplied by reference TRBV5-6 and TRBJ1-4, is DAGVTQSPTHLIKTRGQQVTLRCSPKSGHDTVSWYQQALGQGPQFIFQYYEEEERQRGNFPDRFSGHQFPNYSSELNVNALLLGDSALYLCASSRVGSLDEKLFFGSGTQLSVL.